This T cell receptor (beta chain) was identified during a study of vaccination effects on CD4 cells after COVID-19. ViraFEST assay sequencing came after antigen-specific CD4+ T cells were expanded with viral peptide pools. The culture ran for 10 days before CD4+ T cells were isolated. Nucleocapsid antibodies stayed negative before and after vaccination, showing no earlier SARS-CoV-2 infection. Researchers reported culturing two million PBMC in each well, adding 8 to 10 IU/ml IL-2 and 9 to 10 ug/ml peptides. Method: immunoSEQ multiplex PCR; TCRdb's copy keeps in-frame clones and lacks some. Here the sample spans tens of thousands of clones, roughly 79% being singletons. Whole-study results and caveats: Relatively few convalescent patients took part in the study, which had no early post-infection timepoints. Pronounced clonal contraction occurred in clones induced by infection and by vaccine late after vaccination.

This clone was detected once. Antigen specificity is unknown. The sample was CD4+ T cells from PBMCs cultured with HCoV-229E spike peptides, taken before COVID-19 vaccination. The TCR originated in a human donor who received a COVID-19 vaccine.

CDR3 nucleotide sequence: TGTGCCAGCAGCGGGGGGGAAATCAATCAGCCCCAGCATTTT. This encodes CASSGGEINQPQHF. The V gene is TRBV9, the J gene TRBJ1-5; a weak D match, TRBD1 (5 bases). The CDR3 is 14 residues long. Trimming pared 3 bases from V and 3 bases from J, leaving 10 bases between. CDR1 and CDR2 from the germline V gene are SGDLS and YYNGEE.